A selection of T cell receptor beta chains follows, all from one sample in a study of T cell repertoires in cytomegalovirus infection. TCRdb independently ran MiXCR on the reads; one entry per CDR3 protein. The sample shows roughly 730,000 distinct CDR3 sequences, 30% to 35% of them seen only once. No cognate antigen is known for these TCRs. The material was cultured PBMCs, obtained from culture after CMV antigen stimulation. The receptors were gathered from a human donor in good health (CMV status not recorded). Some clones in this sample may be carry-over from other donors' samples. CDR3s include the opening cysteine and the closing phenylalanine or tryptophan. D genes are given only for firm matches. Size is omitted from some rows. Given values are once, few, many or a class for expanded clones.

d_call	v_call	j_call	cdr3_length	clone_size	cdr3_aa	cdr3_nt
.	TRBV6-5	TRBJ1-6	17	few	CASSYSPRPGRTSPLHF	TGTGCCAGCAGTTACTCCCCTCGCCCAGGACGGACGTCACCCCTCCACTTT
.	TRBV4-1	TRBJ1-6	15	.	CASSGRVGLASPLHF	TGCGCCAGCAGCGGAAGAGTCGGTCTTGCTTCACCCCTCCACTTT
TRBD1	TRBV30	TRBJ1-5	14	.	CAWSRAGGNQPQHF	TGTGCCTGGAGTCGGGCAGGGGGAAACCAGCCCCAGCATTTT
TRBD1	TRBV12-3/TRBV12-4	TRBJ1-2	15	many	CASSLFLGTAQLLTF	TGTGCCAGCAGTTTATTTCTCGGGACAGCCCAACTACTCACCTTC
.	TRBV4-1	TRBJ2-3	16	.	CASSRTGGGVTDTQYF	TGCGCCAGCAGCCGAACCGGCGGCGGGGTCACAGATACGCAGTATTTT
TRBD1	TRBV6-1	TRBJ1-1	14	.	CASTRDRRETEAFF	TGTGCCAGCACCCGGGACAGGAGGGAAACTGAAGCTTTCTTT
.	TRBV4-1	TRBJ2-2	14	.	CASGPRGAAGELFF	TGCGCCAGCGGCCCGAGGGGGGCGGCCGGGGAGCTGTTTTTT
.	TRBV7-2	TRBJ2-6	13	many	CASSLVGANVLTF	TGTGCCAGCAGCTTAGTTGGGGCCAACGTCCTGACTTTC
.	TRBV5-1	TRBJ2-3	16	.	CASSLPTSSSTDTQYF	TGCGCCAGCAGCTTGCCGACAAGTTCTAGCACAGATACGCAGTATTTT
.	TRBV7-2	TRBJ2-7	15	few	CASRFNRGGSYEQYF	TGTGCCAGCAGATTCAATAGAGGGGGAAGTTACGAGCAGTACTTC
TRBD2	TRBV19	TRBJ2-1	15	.	CASSELAGGPSEQFF	TGTGCCAGTAGTGAACTAGCGGGAGGGCCGAGTGAGCAGTTCTTC
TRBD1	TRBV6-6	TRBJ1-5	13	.	CASRGQGPGAQHF	TGTGCCAGCAGGGGACAGGGGCCTGGGGCCCAGCATTTT
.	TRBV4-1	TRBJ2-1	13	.	CASSRTGMNEQFF	TGCGCCAGCAGCCGCACAGGCATGAATGAGCAGTTCTTC
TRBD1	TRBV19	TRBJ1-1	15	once	CASIEWTGGKAEAFF	TGTGCCAGTATCGAATGGACAGGGGGCAAGGCTGAAGCTTTCTTT
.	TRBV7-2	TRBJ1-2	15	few	CASSLRQPANYGYTF	TGTGCCAGCAGCTTAAGGCAGCCAGCTAACTATGGCTACACCTTC
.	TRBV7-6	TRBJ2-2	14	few	CASSLDRQSGELFF	TGTGCCAGCAGCTTGGATAGACAGTCCGGGGAGCTGTTTTTT
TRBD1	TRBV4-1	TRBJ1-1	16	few	CASSQVRQGRNTEAFF	TGCGCCAGCAGCCAAGTTAGACAGGGACGGAACACTGAAGCTTTCTTT
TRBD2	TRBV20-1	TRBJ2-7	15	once	CSARDGSGRTYEQYF	TGCAGTGCTAGAGATGGGAGCGGGAGAACCTACGAGCAGTACTTC
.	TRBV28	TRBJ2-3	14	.	CASSLAANTDTQYF	TGTGCCAGCAGTTTAGCAGCTAACACAGATACGCAGTATTTT
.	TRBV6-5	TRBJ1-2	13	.	CASSYSSGLGYTF	TGTGCCAGCAGTTACTCGTCCGGTTTAGGCTACACCTTC
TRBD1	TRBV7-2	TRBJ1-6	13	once	CASSPDRESPLDF	TGTGCCAGCAGCCCGGACAGGGAATCACCCCTCGACTTT
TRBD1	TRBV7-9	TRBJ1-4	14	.	CASSLDRWDEKLFF	TGTGCCAGCAGCCTGGACAGGTGGGATGAAAAACTGTTTTTT
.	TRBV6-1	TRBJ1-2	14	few	CASSESRGGYGYTF	TGTGCCAGCAGTGAATCGCGGGGAGGCTATGGCTACACCTTC
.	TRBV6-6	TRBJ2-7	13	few	CASANRFSYEQYF	TGTGCCAGCGCAAACAGGTTTTCCTACGAGCAGTACTTC
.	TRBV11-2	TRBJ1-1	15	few	CASAPGRGGRDEAFF	TGTGCCAGCGCCCCCGGCCGGGGGGGTCGAGATGAAGCTTTCTTT
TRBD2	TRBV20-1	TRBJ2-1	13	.	CSAGGGAEDEQFF	TGCAGTGCTGGCGGGGGGGCCGAAGATGAGCAGTTCTTC
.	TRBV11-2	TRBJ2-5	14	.	CASSFEGIQETQYF	TGTGCCAGCAGCTTCGAAGGGATCCAAGAGACCCAGTACTTC
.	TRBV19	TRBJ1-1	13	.	CASKRLGDTEAFF	TGTGCCAGTAAAAGACTGGGGGACACTGAAGCTTTCTTT
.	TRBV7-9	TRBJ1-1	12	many	CASSLTNTEAFF	TGTGCCAGCAGCTTAACGAACACTGAAGCTTTCTTT
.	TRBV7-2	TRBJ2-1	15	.	CASTVGLSSYNEQFF	TGTGCCAGCACAGTAGGCCTTAGCTCCTACAATGAGCAGTTCTTC
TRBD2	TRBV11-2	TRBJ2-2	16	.	CASSWTSGGLAGELFF	TGTGCCAGCAGTTGGACTAGCGGGGGGTTGGCCGGGGAGCTGTTTTTT
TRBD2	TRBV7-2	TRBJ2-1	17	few	CASSSGLAGAPPDEQFF	TGTGCCAGCAGCTCCGGACTAGCGGGAGCACCCCCTGATGAGCAGTTCTTC
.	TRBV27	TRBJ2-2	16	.	CASSRFRGTNTGELFF	TGTGCCAGCAGTAGGTTCCGCGGAACGAACACCGGGGAGCTGTTTTTT
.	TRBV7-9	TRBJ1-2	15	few	CASSLGRSNNYGYTF	TGTGCCAGCAGCTTGGGGCGCTCGAACAACTATGGCTACACCTTC
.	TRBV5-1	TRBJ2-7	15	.	CASRPSGGPSYEQYF	TGCGCCAGCAGGCCTTCTGGGGGGCCCTCCTACGAGCAGTACTTC
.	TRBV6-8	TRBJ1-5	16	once	CASSLPGTGLNQPQHF	TGTGCCAGCAGTTTACCGGGAACAGGGCTGAATCAACCCCAGCATTTT
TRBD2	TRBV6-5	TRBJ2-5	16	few	CASSYDQREFEETQYF	TGTGCCAGCAGTTACGATCAGCGGGAGTTTGAAGAGACCCAGTACTTC
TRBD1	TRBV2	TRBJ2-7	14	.	CASTLQGQAYEQYF	TGTGCCAGCACCTTACAGGGACAGGCCTACGAGCAGTACTTC
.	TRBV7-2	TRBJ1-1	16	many	CASSSGAGRRNTEAFF	TGTGCCAGCAGCTCAGGGGCAGGTCGGAGGAACACTGAAGCTTTCTTT
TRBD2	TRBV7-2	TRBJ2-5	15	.	CASSKAGGVQETQYF	TGTGCCAGCAGTAAAGCGGGGGGCGTACAAGAGACCCAGTACTTC
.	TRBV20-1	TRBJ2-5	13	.	CSARDGSQETQYF	TGCAGTGCTAGAGACGGTAGCCAAGAGACCCAGTACTTC
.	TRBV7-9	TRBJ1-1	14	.	CASVQGIMNTEAFF	TGTGCCAGCGTCCAGGGGATAATGAACACTGAAGCTTTCTTT
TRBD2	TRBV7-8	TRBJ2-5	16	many	CASSFPGLAVQETQYF	TGTGCCAGCAGCTTCCCGGGACTAGCGGTACAAGAGACCCAGTACTTC
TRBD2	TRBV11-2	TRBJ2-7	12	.	CASSWLAGEQYF	TGTGCCAGCAGCTGGCTAGCGGGGGAGCAGTACTTC
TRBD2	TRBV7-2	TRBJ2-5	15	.	CASSLRGGLVRGQYF	TGTGCCAGCAGCTTAAGGGGAGGACTAGTAAGGGGCCAGTACTTC
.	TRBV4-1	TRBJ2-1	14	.	CASSQTTSGQALIF	TGCGCCAGCAGCCAAACCACATCCGGGCAAGCTCTGATCTTC
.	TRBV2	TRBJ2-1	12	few	CASSDSGTEQFF	TGTGCCAGCAGTGACTCGGGGACTGAGCAGTTCTTC
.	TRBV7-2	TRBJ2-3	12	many	CASSAYGDTQYF	TGTGCCAGCAGCGCTTATGGTGACACGCAGTATTTT
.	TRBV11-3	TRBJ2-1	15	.	CASSLWVQGFDEQFF	TGTGCCAGCAGTCTGTGGGTTCAAGGGTTCGATGAGCAGTTCTTC
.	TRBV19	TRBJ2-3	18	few	CASSMASFSPGGEDTQYF	TGTGCCAGTAGTATGGCTAGTTTCTCCCCCGGGGGCGAAGATACGCAGTATTTT
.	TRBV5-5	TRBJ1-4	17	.	CASSLASGLGANEKLFF	TGTGCCAGCAGCTTGGCGTCAGGGTTGGGTGCTAATGAAAAACTGTTTTTT
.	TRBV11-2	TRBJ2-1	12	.	CASSRALNEQFF	TGTGCCAGTTCAAGGGCTTTAAATGAGCAGTTCTTC